This entry concerns a single T cell receptor beta chain. What it binds is unknown. The same CDR3 can be traced to other DNA sequences in this sample. PCR primers comprised 60 Vbeta and 13 Jbeta primers. Repertoires were generated with immunoSEQ multiplex PCR, while TCRdb's copy carries only in-frame clones and drops some. Of roughly 180,000 clones in the sample, roughly three quarters were seen once. These data come from a study of cytomegalovirus exposure and HLA in healthy donors. Whole-study findings and limits: HLA alleles showed associations with 16,951 TCR beta sequences in a later analysis, at a 0.05 false discovery rate. The study assumed roughly uniform donor sequencing depth for presence/absence analyses.

This CDR3 is built from 15 residues. Trimming removed 4 bases from V and 5 bases from J, with 18 bases in between. Germline V gives CDR1 SGHRS, CDR2 YFSETQ. Material for sequencing was PBMCs. V is TRBV5-1 and J is TRBJ1-1; possibly TRBD1 for D (6 bases). The TCR comes from a woman aged 25-40 years in good health and CMV-seropositive. The CDR3 sequence: CASSGRRGGNTEAFF. CDR3 DNA sequence: TGCGCCAGCAGCGGCCGGAGAGGGGGAAATACTGAAGCTTTCTTT. The full variable domain, in which reference TRBV5-1 and TRBJ1-1 provide the parts outside the CDR3, is KAGVTQTPRYLIKTRGQQVTLSCSPISGHRSVSWYQQTPGQGLQFLFEYFSETQRNKGNFPGRFSGRQFSNSRSEMNVSTLELGDSALYLCASSGRRGGNTEAFFGQGTRLTVV.